The present TCR beta chain was sequenced within a study of OX40 agonist ivuxolimab in advanced cancers. Study overall: Dose-escalation patients were diagnosed with hepatocellular carcinoma, melanoma, renal cell cancer or head and neck cancer. Patients were approximately 80% male with ages roughly 20 to 90, mean roughly 64. Study outcomes and limitations: CD4+ and CD8+ blood T cells expanded clonally by week 6 at 0.1 to 3.0 mg/kg.

Turning to this clone: The antigen is unknown.

The protocol was immunoSEQ multiplex PCR, while the TCRdb copy is restricted to in-frame clones and leaves out a portion. Of 55,000 to 65,000 clones listed, 70% to 90% were seen once; the top ten hold about 0.71%. The clonotype was recovered from an adult with an advanced solid tumor such as melanoma, head and neck, liver or kidney cancer. The sequenced sample was CD4+ or CD8+ T cells sorted from blood, obtained in a trial of the OX40 agonist ivuxolimab.

The CDR3 DNA reads as TGTGCCAGCAGGGGAGAGACCCAGTACTTC. The encoded protein is CASRGETQYF. V gene TRBV28 combines with J gene TRBJ2-5, with no clear D. Germline V gives CDR1 MDHEN, CDR2 SYDVKM. Trimming left V 6 bases short and J 4 bases short, with 3 bases between. This CDR3 is built from 10 residues.